A single T cell receptor beta chain is shown here with its context. Only a few counts were recorded for this clonotype. It has no known antigen specificity. Base qualities are not provided; no much larger clone lies one nucleotide away. The CDR3 starts with the cysteine, ends with the phenylalanine, and has 16 residues. Only CDR3 DNA remains: 48 bases, in frame from the first base. The junction carries 9 bases between V and J, which are trimmed by 0 bases and 0 bases respectively. From a lookup of the germline V gene (reference sequence), CDR1 and CDR2 are GTSNPN and SVGIG. The run used an Illumina HiSeq 1500. The public reads were quality trimmed at Q25 with fastp and then assembled into clones with MiXCR by TCRdb, keeping productive beta chains. Rows merge per CDR3 protein into single entries with the most common DNA and genes. The sample table contains roughly 200,000 distinct CDR3 sequences; only one count was recorded for approximately 18% of them. Roughly 24% of the sample comes from the top ten.

The sample is drawn from a study of T cell repertoires in cytomegalovirus infection (dated by TCRdb to the late 2010s). Background for the entire study: Because public TCR beta signatures pointed to carriage of CMV infection together with the matching HLA type, the HLA type of each donor mattered for the analysis.

The investigation overall reported the following: Carriers of CMV infection plus the relevant HLA type were discriminated by the cumulative frequency of public TCR beta family members in the study cohort and in an independent roughly 320-donor cohort. The ex vivo response was dominated by HLA-C-restricted CMV-specific TCR beta clonotypes, and the single most frequent clonotype in two of eight donors was supplied by these HLA-C-restricted clonotypes.

The V gene is TRBV30 and the J gene is TRBJ2-6, with the D gene uncertain. The source of this sequence is a human donor in good health (CMV status not recorded). Some clones in this sample may be carry-over from other donors' samples. The specimen was CD8+ T cells from PBMCs. Here the CDR3 is given as CAWSVVVDSGANVLTF. In nucleotides, the sequence is TGTGCCTGGAGTGTAGTCGTAGACTCTGGGGCCAACGTCCTGACTTTC.